Here is one TCR beta chain with its context. Its recognized antigen is unknown. It has no much larger one-base neighbor in the sample; base qualities were not kept. This record comes from a study of immune aging and cytomegalovirus after organ transplant (dated by TCRdb to 2020 to 2023). In terms of the full investigation: Every transplant recipient was given three-drug immunosuppression consisting of prednisone, tacrolimus, and mycophenolate.

On the study overall, not on this receptor specifically: Because CD57 was not measured in the sequencing data, a conservative gene-based aging definition was used instead. TEMRA cells made up a larger share of large clones, and the seven largest clones (approximately 1,900 cells) gained aged and TEMRA cells while losing TCM cells. Post-transplant increases in aged-phenotype cells were observed regardless of clone size, following viremia and occurring earlier in large clones (days 200-264) than in small clones.

The time point label here, explained by the study, means: five sample-tagged time points from pre-transplant (day -1) to day 368 post-transplant, pooled. Thawed PBMC were stimulated with a CMV IE-1 overlapping peptide library for over ten hours, with no transport inhibitors added. After being thawed and rested overnight, the cells were stimulated in R10 medium along with CD28/CD49d costimulation. The IE-1 peptide library was made up of 15-amino-acid peptides with 11-amino-acid overlaps. Each time point was barcoded with BD Single-Cell Multiplexing Kit Sample Tags, pooled, and stained with oligo-conjugated anti-CD45RA plus sorting antibodies. A BD FACSAria III was used to sort CMV-responsive CD8+CD137+ and CD4+CD154+ T cells at 4-way purity. Blood samples were drawn into EDTA vacutainers and processed by Ficoll gradient within 1-24 hours. The method behind the library was single-cell sequencing. Sequencing relied on an Illumina NovaSeq 6000. The BD Rhapsody Targeted mRNA and AbSeq Reagent Kit, in a microwell format, was used for cell capture and library preparation. The libraries included TCR, sample tags, AbSeq, and targeted mRNA from the Human T-Cell Expression Panel, along with custom TOX and TOX2 primers. Sequencing of the libraries was performed on an Illumina NovaSeq. The source study handled its data this way. The analysis covered 10,000 to 13,000 cells in total, of which 7076 were CD8 T cells and 4494 were CD8 T cells with an identifiable TCR CDR3. The BD Rhapsody Targeted Analysis Pipeline, including V(D)J processing, was run on the Seven Bridges Genomics platform to process the raw data. Quality control, Sample Tag demultiplexing with Lex-BDSMK, clone identification with VDJ Explorer, and Seurat clustering were all done in SeqGeq 1.6.0. Clones comprising <1% of CD8 T cells were considered non-expanded; clones comprising >2.5% of the sample were considered clonal expansions. The raw public data were reprocessed by TCRdb itself: fastp quality trimming at Q25, MiXCR clonotype calling, in-frame beta chains only. For every CDR3 protein sequence, its rows merge into one entry that carries the most common genes and DNA. It is TCRdb's table, rather than the study itself, that gives the V and J calls and clone size. The sample table shows roughly 23,000 distinct CDR3 sequences, and just over 35% are seen once. 25% to 30% of the sample is in the top ten clones.

V sheds 4 bases and J sheds 2 bases, leaving 12 bases between their ends. Its CDR3 holds 13 amino acids, cysteine through phenylalanine. CDR3 DNA is the only sequence kept; it has 39 bases, read in frame from the first base. The germline V gene (reference sequence) specifies DFQATT as CDR1 and SNEGSKA as CDR2. This specimen was CMV peptide-activated CD4+ and CD8+ T cells sorted from blood, taken at five time points, pooled. According to the study, the label for this sample's cell subset or site signals: sorted CD8+CD137+ and CD4+CD154+ T cells after 11 to 13 h CMV IE-1 peptide stimulation. This receptor was identified in a female donor who had a heart transplant and CMV viremia. Recombination joined TRBV20-1 with TRBJ2-7; no D segment can be confidently identified. The encoded CDR3 is CSATDPAAYEQYF. The nucleotide sequence is given as TGCAGTGCTACGGACCCGGCCGCCTACGAGCAGTACTTC.